These 3 T cell receptor beta chains were all obtained from the same sample, sequenced in a study of cytomegalovirus exposure and HLA in healthy donors. Assay used: immunoSEQ multiplex PCR; TCRdb lists only in-frame clones, some missing. The table shows approximately 160,000 clones, with 80% to 85% occurring only once. Sequencing was performed on PBMCs. The receptors here all came from a man under 40 in good health and CMV-seropositive.

DNA for the CDR3: TGCAGCGTTGACTCCAAGGGAGATGGCTACACCTTC. Translating gives CSVDSKGDGYTF. This sequence joins TRBV29-1 and TRBJ1-2; no reliable D call. Germline CDR1 reads SQVTM; CDR2 reads ANQGSEA. V shed 3 bases and J shed 6 bases, with 11 bases lying between them. CDR3 size: 12 residues.

The V gene is TRBV7-9, the J gene TRBJ1-2; 9 bases fit TRBD1. Germline CDR1 reads SEHNR; CDR2 reads FQNEAQ (reference sequence). Trimming took 7 bases from V and 8 from J; bases not matched to a gene: 14. This CDR3 region has 15 residues. The CDR3 DNA is TGTGCCAGCAATCTGCAAGATGGGGACAGGGTAGGCTACACCTTC. Its translation is CASNLQDGDRVGYTF.

DNA of the CDR3: TGTGCCAGTCAGACCGGGACTAGCGGGAGGTATGAGCAGTTCTTC. As protein: CASQTGTSGRYEQFF. This chain connects TRBV19 to TRBJ2-1; 15 bases match TRBD2. This CDR3 has 15 residues. V shed 8 bases, J shed 8 bases, and the junction held 7 bases outside the gene matches. Germline assignment: CDR1 LNHDA and CDR2 SQIVND (reference sequence).